The 30 T cell receptor beta chains below come from one sample, sequenced in a study of blood T cell repertoires in COVID-19. Generated by immunoSEQ multiplex PCR, the TCRdb table keeps only in-frame clones and is missing some. The table includes 150,000 to 200,000 clones, about four fifths detected once. Sequencing was performed on peripheral blood. The receptors were sampled from a woman aged 70-85 years with COVID-19, enrolled during active disease.

V usage is TRBV6-6 and J usage is TRBJ1-6, with a weak D call TRBD1 (5 bases). Germline V gene data show CDR1 as MNHNY and CDR2 as SVGAGI (reference sequence). Trimming pared 4 bases from V and 3 bases from J, leaving 10 bases between. The CDR3 has 15 amino acids. As DNA, the CDR3 is TGTGCCAGCAGTTCCAGCGACAGCTATAATTCACCCCTCCACTTT. Translated, it gives CASSSSDSYNSPLHF.

J is TRBJ2-7 and V is TRBV4-1, with 8 bases fitting TRBD2. The V and J ends lost 2 bases and 3 bases, in that order; junction bases with no gene match: 6. This CDR3 region has 15 residues. Per the germline V gene, CDR1 is MGHRA and CDR2 is YSYEKL. This CDR3 is CASSQTGTSVYEQYF. DNA for the CDR3: TGCGCCAGCAGCCAAACCGGGACTAGTGTCTACGAGCAGTACTTC.

The CDR3 protein is CASSRGQVGYGYTF. The CDR3 bases are TGTGCCAGCAGCCGGGGACAAGTAGGATATGGCTACACCTTC. The chain joins TRBV3-1 (or the pseudogene TRBV3-2) to TRBJ1-2; D possibly corresponds to TRBD1 (6 bases). The CDR3 covers 14 residues. CDR1 LGHDT and CDR2 YNNKEL come from the germline V gene (reference sequence). The V end lost 4 bases, the J end lost 5 bases, and 14 bases lay between the germline ends.

The chain has TRBV18 and TRBJ1-4; D might be TRBD1 (5 bases). V lost 0 bases and J 5 bases, leaving 7 bases between the germline ends. The germline V gene has CDR1 KGHSH and CDR2 LQKENI. The CDR3 runs to 14 residues. CDR3 sequence reads: CASSPPGVNEKLFF. For the CDR3, the DNA is TGTGCCAGCTCACCACCAGGGGTAAATGAAAAACTGTTTTTT. Together with reference TRBV18 and TRBJ1-4, the CDR3 gives the full variable domain: NAGVMQNPRHLVRRRGQEARLRCSPMKGHSHVYWYRQLPEEGLKFMVYLQKENIIDESGMPKERFSAEFPKEGPSILRIQQVVRGDSAAYFCASSPPGVNEKLFFGSGTQLSVL.

The V and J genes are TRBV5-5 and TRBJ1-2; D possibly corresponds to TRBD1 (5 bases). This CDR3 region has 15 residues. Germline CDR1 SGHKS, CDR2 YYEKEE (reference sequence). V lost 0 bases, J lost 1 base, and 10 bases lay in between. In DNA form, the CDR3 reads TGTGCCAGCAGCTTGGGAGGAGGGGTTAACTATGGCTACACCTTC. Translated, it gives CASSLGGGVNYGYTF.

V usage is TRBV27 and J usage is TRBJ2-5, with TRBD2 matching 9 bases. Germline V gives CDR1 MNHEY, CDR2 SMNVEV (reference sequence). The CDR3 contains 16 residues. V shed 5 bases and J 4 bases; nucleotides not matched to a gene: 11. The CDR3 DNA is TGTGCCAGCAGTCTCTTGGCTAGCGGGACCCTAGAGACCCAGTACTTC. Translation: CASSLLASGTLETQYF.

The V call is TRBV29-1, the J call TRBJ2-1; weak D call: TRBD1 (5 bases). The CDR3 totals 12 residues. CDR1 SQVTM and CDR2 ANQGSEA come from the germline V gene. V lost 2 bases and J 7 bases, leaving 9 bases between the germline ends. The CDR3: CSVEQGSNEQFF. CDR3 bases: TGCAGCGTTGAACAGGGATCAAATGAGCAGTTCTTC.

The chain links TRBV28 to TRBJ1-1; no definite D call. The V end was cut by 6 bases, the J end by 1 base, with 15 bases between. CDR1 and CDR2 (germline): MDHEN, SYDVKM. The length of the CDR3 is 15 residues. This CDR3 reads CASSPPGKGNTEAFF. As DNA, the CDR3 is TGTGCCAGCAGCCCTCCCGGGAAGGGGAACACTGAAGCTTTCTTT. The full variable domain, with the rest looked up from reference TRBV28 and TRBJ1-1, is DVKVTQSSRYLVKRTGEKVFLECVQDMDHENMFWYRQDPGLGLRLIYFSYDVKMKEKGDIPEGYSVSREKKERFSLILESASTNQTSMYLCASSPPGKGNTEAFFGQGTRLTVV.

The sample holds a few counts of this clone. This chain uses TRBV30 with TRBJ1-5; 7 bases map to TRBD1. Germline V lookup: CDR1 GTSNPN, CDR2 SVGIG (reference sequence). CDR3 length: 16 amino acids. V trimming: 2 bases; J trimming: 6 bases; junction bases outside the gene matches: 13. The CDR3 bases are TGTGCCTGGAGTAGGGCGGGACAGAGCGGCAGTCAGCCCCAGCATTTT. Its protein product is CAWSRAGQSGSQPQHF.

The chain couples TRBV30 to TRBJ2-5, with TRBD2 matching over 11 bases. The CDR3 is made up of 12 amino acids. CDR1 and CDR2 (germline): GTSNPN, SVGIG (reference sequence). V dropped 8 bases and J dropped 5; count of bases not matched to a gene: 4. CDR3 in amino acids: CALTSGMETQYF. DNA for the CDR3: TGTGCCCTGACTAGCGGGATGGAGACCCAGTACTTC.

This sequence joins TRBV7-2 and TRBJ2-5; no reliable D call. Between the trimmed V and J ends, which lost 5 bases and 3 bases, there was a span of 10 bases. From germline, CDR1 is SGHTA and CDR2 FQGNSA. The CDR3 is 13 residues long. CDR3 sequence: CASSRSIEETQYF. The CDR3 region has the DNA TGTGCCAGCAGCCGTAGTATAGAAGAGACCCAGTACTTC.

The V gene is TRBV29-1, the J gene TRBJ1-2; D gene ambiguous. V dropped 7 bases and J dropped 6 bases, with 18 bases sitting between them. Germline-derived CDR1 and CDR2 are SQVTM and ANQGSEA. This CDR3 has 13 residues. The CDR3 loop reads CSAGDVRVHGYTF. The CDR3 DNA sequence: TGCAGCGCCGGGGATGTAAGGGTGCATGGCTACACCTTC.

CDR3 sequence: CASSVYSGADTQYF. Written as DNA, the CDR3 is TGTGCCAGCAGCGTATACTCCGGAGCAGATACGCAGTATTTT. The V gene is TRBV9, the J gene TRBJ2-3; D is undetermined. Looked up from germline, CDR1 is SGDLS and CDR2 is YYNGEE. The CDR3 totals 14 residues. The V gene lost 1 base and the J gene lost 4 bases, with 10 bases spanning the gap.

The rearrangement links TRBV6-4 to TRBJ2-1; TRBD2 matches at 7 bases. The length of the CDR3 is 15 residues. The ends lost 2 bases at V and 7 bases at J; junction bases unmatched: 8. CDR1 and CDR2 from the germline V gene are MRHNA and SNTAGT. CDR3 in amino acids: CASSDTSESRNEQFF. Here the CDR3 DNA reads TGTGCCAGCAGTGACACTAGCGAATCGAGGAATGAGCAGTTCTTC.

V is TRBV28 and J is TRBJ2-2; 8 bases line up with TRBD2. Germline loops: CDR1 MDHEN, CDR2 SYDVKM. V was clipped by 8 bases and J by 5 bases; unmatched bases: 7. The CDR3 contains 14 residues. The CDR3, as DNA: TGTGCCAGCCGGGCGGGAGGACGGACCGGGGAGCTGTTTTTT. It yields the protein CASRAGGRTGELFF.

V usage is TRBV7-2 and J usage is TRBJ2-7; a weak D match, TRBD2 (5 bases). Germline CDR1 and CDR2: SGHTA and FQGNSA. Trimming removed 5 bases from V and 5 bases from J, with 16 bases in between. There are 14 residues in the CDR3. The CDR3, as DNA: TGTGCCAGCAGCCTAGTTCGGGGTCTCAACGAGCAGTACTTC. Protein: CASSLVRGLNEQYF. Combining the CDR3 with reference TRBV7-2 and TRBJ2-7 gives the whole variable domain GAGVSQSPSNKVTEKGKDVELRCDPISGHTALYWYRQSLGQGLEFLIYFQGNSAPDKSGLPSDRFSAERTGGSVSTLTIQRTQQEDSAVYLCASSLVRGLNEQYFGPGTRLTVT.

V is TRBV6-2 or TRBV6-3 and J is TRBJ2-1; 13 nucleotides line up with TRBD2. CDR3 size: 19 residues. Germline trimming cut 5 bases from V and 4 bases from J; bases unmatched to any gene: 14. Germline V gene sequence: CDR1 MNHEY, CDR2 SVGEGT. The CDR3 coding sequence is TGTGCCAGCAGTGGCACTAGCGGGAGGGCCGGGTCAAGTTACAATGAGCAGTTCTTC. It specifies CASSGTSGRAGSSYNEQFF.

Turning to this clone: This CDR3 is also generated by other DNA sequences in the sample. The chain combines TRBV5-1 with TRBJ1-4; tentative D call: TRBD1 (5 bases). This CDR3 is built from 14 residues. Deletions cut 2 bases from V and 5 bases from J, with 10 bases between. Germline-derived CDR1 and CDR2 are SGHRS and YFSETQ. CDR3 coding DNA: TGCGCCAGCAGCTTAGGGGCGGGGAATGAAAAACTGTTTTTT. Translated, it gives CASSLGAGNEKLFF.

The rearrangement uses TRBV10-3 and TRBJ2-1; TRBD2 matches at 7 bases. The CDR3 totals 13 residues. After removal of 11 bases from V and 8 bases from J, the junction contained 12 bases not matched to a gene. Germline CDR1 reads ENHRY; CDR2 reads SYGVKD. The CDR3, as DNA: TGTGCCCAGGCAGACCGGGAGGATGATGAGCAGTTCTTC. Translated, it gives CAQADREDDEQFF.

This rearrangement joins TRBV7-3 to TRBJ2-1; TRBD2 matches 8 bases. The CDR3 runs 16 residues. The germline CDR1 and CDR2 sequences are SGHTA and FQGTGA. V trimming: 1 base; J trimming: 3 bases; junction bases outside the gene matches: 5. CDR3 nucleotides: TGTGCCAGCAGCTTAAAGCGGGAGCGGGGCTACAATGAGCAGTTCTTC. Protein sequence: CASSLKRERGYNEQFF.

The chain links TRBV9 to TRBJ2-1, with D tentatively TRBD2 (5 bases). Germline CDR1 SGDLS, CDR2 YYNGEE. The CDR3 totals 17 residues. Trimming left V 0 bases short and J 7 bases short, with 20 bases between. CDR3 sequence: CASSVGASSRGRNEQFF. The CDR3 DNA reads as TGTGCCAGCAGCGTAGGGGCGTCTAGCCGAGGTAGGAATGAGCAGTTCTTC. Complete variable domain (other parts from reference TRBV9 and TRBJ2-1): DSGVTQTPKHLITATGQRVTLRCSPRSGDLSVYWYQQSLDQGLQFLIQYYNGEERAKGNILERFSAQQFPDLHSELNLSSLELGDSALYFCASSVGASSRGRNEQFFGPGTRLTVL.

This chain uses TRBV11-3 with TRBJ2-5; tentative D call: TRBD2 (6 bases). Trimming pared 5 bases from V and 1 base from J, leaving 14 bases between. Germline CDR1 reads SGHNT; CDR2 reads YENEEA. CDR3 length: 15 amino acids. The chain's CDR3 is CASSHRTGSQETQYF. CDR3 in DNA: TGTGCCAGCAGCCATCGAACCGGGAGCCAAGAGACCCAGTACTTC.

In this sample, this clone turned up a few times. The chain combines TRBV21-1 with TRBJ1-3; the table's D call, TRBD1, has no DNA check behind it. TRBV21-1 is noted as a pseudogene. The CDR3 length is 14 residues. CDR3 DNA: TGTGCCAGCAGCAAAGAGGGGTCTGGAAACACCATATATTTT. It encodes CASSKEGSGNTIYF.

This chain joins TRBV11-2 and TRBJ2-7; D not resolved. V lost 3 bases and J 0 bases, leaving 9 bases between the germline ends. The CDR3 spans 14 residues. Germline values: CDR1 SGHAT, CDR2 FQNNGV. The CDR3 reads CASSLVQSSYEQYF. CDR3 DNA sequence: TGTGCCAGCAGCTTGGTACAGAGCTCCTACGAGCAGTACTTC.

The sample holds a few counts of this clone. This chain connects TRBV6-6 to TRBJ1-5; D is possibly TRBD1 (6 bases). CDR3 length: 13 residues. Germline loops: CDR1 MNHNY, CDR2 SVGAGI (reference sequence). The V and J ends lost 6 bases and 8 bases respectively, with 14 bases between them. Here the CDR3 DNA reads TGTGCCAGCAGGTTACAGGGTGTGGAGCCCCAGCATTTT. Its protein is CASRLQGVEPQHF.

The genes are TRBV18 and TRBJ2-7; TRBD2 aligns across 10 bases. CDR3 length: 16 amino acids. Germline V lookup: CDR1 KGHSH, CDR2 LQKENI. V lost 1 base, J lost 0 bases, and 3 bases stayed unmatched. The CDR3 coding sequence is TGTGCCAGCTCACCACTATCTAGCGGGAGCTCCTACGAGCAGTACTTC. This codes for CASSPLSSGSSYEQYF.

The J gene is TRBJ1-1, the V gene TRBV4-3; 7 bases are shared with TRBD1. Germline-derived CDR1 and CDR2 are LGHNA and YSLEER. The CDR3 is made up of 16 amino acids. V shed 1 base, J shed 1 base, and the junction held 6 bases outside the gene matches. CDR3 amino acids: CASSQAAGTANTEAFF. CDR3 coding DNA: TGCGCCAGCAGCCAAGCCGCCGGGACAGCGAACACTGAAGCTTTCTTT.

This clone was counted only a few times. The CDR3 nucleotides are TGTGCCAGCAGTTTATACAGGGATGGCTACACCTTC. This encodes CASSLYRDGYTF. The chain couples TRBV28 to TRBJ1-2, with a weak D call TRBD1 (6 bases). The germline CDR1 and CDR2 sequences are MDHEN and SYDVKM. Trimming cost V 1 base and J 6 bases, with 6 bases left between them. The CDR3 consists of 12 residues.

The J gene is TRBJ1-6, the V gene TRBV30; D is unresolved. Germline values: CDR1 GTSNPN, CDR2 SVGIG (reference sequence). CDR3 length equals 12 residues. The ends were cut back, 3 bases at V and 4 bases at J, with 4 bases in the middle. The CDR3 loop is CAWRRYNSPLHF. CDR3 DNA: TGTGCCTGGAGACGGTATAATTCACCCCTCCACTTT.

V is TRBV7-9 and J is TRBJ1-2; D uncertain. CDR3 length: 14 amino acids. Germline CDR1 reads SEHNR; CDR2 reads FQNEAQ (reference sequence). V was pared by 1 base and J by 6 bases, with 12 bases between. The DNA of the CDR3 is TGTGCCAGCAGCTTAGAAAGAGGGCTTGATGGCTACACCTTC. This encodes CASSLERGLDGYTF.